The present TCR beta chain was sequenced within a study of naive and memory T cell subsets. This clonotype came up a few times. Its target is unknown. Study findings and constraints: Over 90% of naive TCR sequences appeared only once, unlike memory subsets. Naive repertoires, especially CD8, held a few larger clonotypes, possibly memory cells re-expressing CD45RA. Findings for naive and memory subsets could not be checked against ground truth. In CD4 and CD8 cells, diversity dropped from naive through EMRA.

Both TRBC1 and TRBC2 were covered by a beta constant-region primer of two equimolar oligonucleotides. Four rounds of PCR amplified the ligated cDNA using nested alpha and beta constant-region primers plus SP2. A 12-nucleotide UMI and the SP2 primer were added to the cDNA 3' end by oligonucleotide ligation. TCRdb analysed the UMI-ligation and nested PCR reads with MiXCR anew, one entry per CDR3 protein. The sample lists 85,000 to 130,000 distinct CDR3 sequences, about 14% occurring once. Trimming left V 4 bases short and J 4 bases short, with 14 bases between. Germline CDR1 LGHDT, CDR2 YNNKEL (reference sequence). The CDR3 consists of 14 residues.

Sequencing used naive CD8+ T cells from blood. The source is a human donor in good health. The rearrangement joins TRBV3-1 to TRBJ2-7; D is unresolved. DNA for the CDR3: TGTGCCAGCAGCCCGGAGTCCTGGAGTTACGAGCAGTACTTC. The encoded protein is CASSPESWSYEQYF.